One sample yielded the 8 T cell receptor beta chains listed below, sequenced in a study of T cell changes during pregnancy in multiple sclerosis. The protocol was immunoSEQ multiplex PCR, while the TCRdb copy is restricted to in-frame clones and leaves out a portion. The sample holds about 40,000 clones, over 75% seen once. This sample comprised CD8+ T cells from peripheral blood mononuclear cells, obtained in the first trimester of pregnancy. These receptors all stem from a female donor with multiple sclerosis, enrolled in a pregnancy study.

V and J are TRBV6-5 and TRBJ1-5; unclear D gene. V dropped 5 bases and J dropped 3 bases, with 8 bases sitting between them. Looked up from germline, CDR1 is MNHEY and CDR2 is SVGAGI. The length of the CDR3 is 13 residues. CDR3 in amino acids: CASSTIPNQPQHF. DNA for the CDR3: TGTGCCAGCAGTACTATACCCAATCAGCCCCAGCATTTT.

The chain links TRBV6-1 to TRBJ2-5, with a tentative D call TRBD1 (6 bases). Per the germline V gene, CDR1 is MNHNS and CDR2 is SASEGT. The germline V and J ends were trimmed by 8 bases and 2 bases, with 12 bases remaining between them. This CDR3 spans 13 amino acids. The CDR3 DNA reads as TGTGCCAGCCATGAGGGGGTACAAGAGACCCAGTACTTC. Translating it yields CASHEGVQETQYF.

The V gene is TRBV6-5, the J gene TRBJ2-1; D is possibly TRBD1 (6 bases). Germline V lookup: CDR1 MNHEY, CDR2 SVGAGI. The germline V and J ends were trimmed by 5 bases and 10 bases, with 12 bases remaining between them. The CDR3 spans 12 residues. The CDR3 is CASSTGGPEQFF. As DNA, the CDR3 is TGTGCCAGCAGTACTGGGGGCCCCGAGCAGTTCTTC.

The chain uses TRBV19 and TRBJ1-1; D call uncertain. Germline V gene sequence: CDR1 LNHDA, CDR2 SQIVND (reference sequence). Trimming pared 6 bases from V and 11 bases from J, leaving 22 bases between. The CDR3 is 14 residues long. The CDR3 spells CASSPGTEALGAFF. CDR3 sequence (DNA): TGTGCCAGTAGCCCCGGAACGGAGGCTTTGGGGGCTTTCTTT.

The J gene is TRBJ2-1, the V gene TRBV6-5; TRBD2 matches at 8 bases. CDR3 length: 14 amino acids. J lost 4 bases, V lost 2 bases, and 1 base had no gene match. The germline CDR1 and CDR2 sequences are MNHEY and SVGAGI. The chain's CDR3 is CASSYGTSYNEQFF. The CDR3 region has the DNA TGTGCCAGCAGTTACGGGACTAGTTACAATGAGCAGTTCTTC.

The chain combines TRBV12-5 with TRBJ2-1, with TRBD1 matching 10 bases. The V gene end was trimmed by 2 bases and the J gene end by 2 bases; junction bases not matched to a gene: 6. There are 17 residues in the CDR3. The germline gives CDR1 LGHNT, CDR2 FRNRAP. The CDR3 DNA reads TGTGCTAGTGGTTTGCCACAGGGGACAGGGGCCTACAATGAGCAGTTCTTC. Its translation is CASGLPQGTGAYNEQFF.

The chain is built from TRBV5-6 and TRBJ2-7; D perhaps matches TRBD2 (7 bases). The CDR3 sequence is 12 residues long. V was pared by 4 bases and J by 11 bases, with 16 bases between. Germline V lookup: CDR1 SGHDT, CDR2 YYEEEE. The CDR3 sequence is CASSAEGGVEYF. CDR3 coding DNA: TGTGCCAGCAGCGCGGAGGGGGGGGTGGAGTACTTC.

The chain uses TRBV29-1 and TRBJ2-1; D might be TRBD1 (6 bases). With 6 bases removed from V and 1 base from J, the gap between germline ends came to 13 bases. The V gene's germline CDR1 is SQVTM and CDR2 ANQGSEA. This CDR3 is built from 14 residues. The CDR3 DNA follows: TGCAGCGTCCCCGACAGGAGGTCCTACAATGAGCAGTTCTTC. Translation gives CSVPDRRSYNEQFF.